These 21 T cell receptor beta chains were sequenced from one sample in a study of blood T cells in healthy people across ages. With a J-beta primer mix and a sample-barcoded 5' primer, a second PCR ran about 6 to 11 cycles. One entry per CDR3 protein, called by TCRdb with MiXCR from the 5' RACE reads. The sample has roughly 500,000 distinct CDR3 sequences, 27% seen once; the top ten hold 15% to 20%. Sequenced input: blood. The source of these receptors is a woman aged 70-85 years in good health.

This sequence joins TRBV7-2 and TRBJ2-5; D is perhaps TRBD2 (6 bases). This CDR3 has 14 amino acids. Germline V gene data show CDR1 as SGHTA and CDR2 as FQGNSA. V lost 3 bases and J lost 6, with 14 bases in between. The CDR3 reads CASSFRLGGQTQYF. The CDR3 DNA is TGTGCCAGCAGCTTTCGACTGGGGGGACAGACCCAGTACTTC.

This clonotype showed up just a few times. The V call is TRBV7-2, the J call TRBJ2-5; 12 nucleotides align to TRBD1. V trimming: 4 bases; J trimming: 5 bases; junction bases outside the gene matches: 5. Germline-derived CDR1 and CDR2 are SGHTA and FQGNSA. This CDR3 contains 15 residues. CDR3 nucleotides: TGTGCCAGCAGCTCCGCCGGGACAGGGGGCGAGACCCAGTACTTC. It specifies CASSSAGTGGETQYF.

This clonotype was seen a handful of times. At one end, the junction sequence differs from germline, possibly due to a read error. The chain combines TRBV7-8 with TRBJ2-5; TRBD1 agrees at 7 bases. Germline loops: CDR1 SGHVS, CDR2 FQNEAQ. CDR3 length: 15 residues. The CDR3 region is CASSPRQGGGEAQYF. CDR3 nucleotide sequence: TGTGCCAGCAGCCCCCGACAGGGTGGAGGAGAGGCCCAGTACTTC.

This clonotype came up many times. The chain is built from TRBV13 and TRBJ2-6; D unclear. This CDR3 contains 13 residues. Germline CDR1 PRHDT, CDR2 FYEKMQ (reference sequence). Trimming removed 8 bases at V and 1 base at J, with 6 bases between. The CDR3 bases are TGTGCCAGCTCTACATCTGGGGCCAACGTCCTGACTTTC. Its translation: CASSTSGANVLTF.

The CDR3 loop is CASSVGDRPRNYGYTF. The CDR3 region has the DNA TGTGCCAGCAGCGTAGGGGACAGGCCAAGGAACTATGGCTACACCTTC. The chain combines TRBV9 with TRBJ1-2, with TRBD1 identical over 8 bases. Losses at the gene ends were 0 bases for V and 2 bases for J; bases not matched to a gene: 6. Germline assignment: CDR1 SGDLS and CDR2 YYNGEE. The CDR3 spans 16 residues.

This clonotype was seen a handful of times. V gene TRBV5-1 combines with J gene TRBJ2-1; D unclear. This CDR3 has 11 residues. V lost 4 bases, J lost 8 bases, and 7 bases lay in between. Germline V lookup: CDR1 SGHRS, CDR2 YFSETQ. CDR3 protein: CASSARDEQFF. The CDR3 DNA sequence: TGCGCCAGCAGCGCTAGGGATGAGCAGTTCTTC.

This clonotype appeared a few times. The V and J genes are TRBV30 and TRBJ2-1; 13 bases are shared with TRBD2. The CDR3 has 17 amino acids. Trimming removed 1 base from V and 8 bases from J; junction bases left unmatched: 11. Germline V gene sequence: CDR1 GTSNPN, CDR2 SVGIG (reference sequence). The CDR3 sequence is CAWSDPILAGGRDEQFF. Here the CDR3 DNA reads TGTGCCTGGAGTGATCCCATACTAGCGGGGGGGCGCGATGAGCAGTTCTTC.

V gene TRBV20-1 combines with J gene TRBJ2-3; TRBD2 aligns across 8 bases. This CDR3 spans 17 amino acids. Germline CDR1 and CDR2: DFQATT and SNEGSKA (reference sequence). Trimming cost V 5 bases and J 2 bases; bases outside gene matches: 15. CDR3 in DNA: TGCAGTGCTGCTCCAGGGAGCGGGGGACTCTCCACAGATACGCAGTATTTT. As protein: CSAAPGSGGLSTDTQYF.

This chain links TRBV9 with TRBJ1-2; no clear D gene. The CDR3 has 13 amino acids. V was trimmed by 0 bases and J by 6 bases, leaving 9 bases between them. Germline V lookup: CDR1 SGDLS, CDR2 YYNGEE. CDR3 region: CASSVGHGDGYTF. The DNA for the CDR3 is TGTGCCAGCAGCGTAGGGCATGGAGATGGCTACACCTTC.

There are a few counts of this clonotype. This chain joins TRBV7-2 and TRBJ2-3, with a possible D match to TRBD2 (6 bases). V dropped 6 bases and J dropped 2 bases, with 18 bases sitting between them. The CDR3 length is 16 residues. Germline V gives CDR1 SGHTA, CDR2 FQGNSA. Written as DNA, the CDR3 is TGTGCCAGCAGACCCGGGGGAGCAGGACTCACAGATACGCAGTATTTT. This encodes CASRPGGAGLTDTQYF.

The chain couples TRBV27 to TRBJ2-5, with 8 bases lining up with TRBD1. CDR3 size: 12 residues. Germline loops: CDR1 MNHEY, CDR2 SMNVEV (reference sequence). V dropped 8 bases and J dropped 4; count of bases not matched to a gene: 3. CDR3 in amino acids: CASRQGRETQYF. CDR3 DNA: TGTGCCAGCCGACAGGGGAGAGAGACCCAGTACTTC.

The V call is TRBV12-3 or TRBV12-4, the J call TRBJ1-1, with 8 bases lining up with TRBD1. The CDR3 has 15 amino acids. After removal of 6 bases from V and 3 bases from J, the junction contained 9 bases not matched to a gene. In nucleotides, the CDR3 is TGTGCCAGCAGGAAAGAGACAGGGGACCACACTGAAGCTTTCTTT. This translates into CASRKETGDHTEAFF.

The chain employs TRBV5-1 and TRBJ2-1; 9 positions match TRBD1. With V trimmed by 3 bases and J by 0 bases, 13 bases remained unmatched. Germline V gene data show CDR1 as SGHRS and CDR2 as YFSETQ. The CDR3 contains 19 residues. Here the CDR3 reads CASSSVPGQGKSSYNEQFF. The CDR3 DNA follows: TGCGCCAGCAGCTCCGTCCCGGGACAGGGTAAAAGCTCCTACAATGAGCAGTTCTTC.

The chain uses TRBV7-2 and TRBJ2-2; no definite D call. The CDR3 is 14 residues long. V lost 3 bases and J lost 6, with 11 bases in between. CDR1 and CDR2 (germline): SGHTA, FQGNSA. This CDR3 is CASSFMPEAGELFF. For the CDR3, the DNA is TGTGCCAGCAGCTTCATGCCCGAAGCCGGGGAGCTGTTTTTT. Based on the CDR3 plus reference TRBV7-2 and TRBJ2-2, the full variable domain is GAGVSQSPSNKVTEKGKDVELRCDPISGHTALYWYRQSLGQGLEFLIYFQGNSAPDKSGLPSDRFSAERTGGSVSTLTIQRTQQEDSAVYLCASSFMPEAGELFFGEGSRLTVL.

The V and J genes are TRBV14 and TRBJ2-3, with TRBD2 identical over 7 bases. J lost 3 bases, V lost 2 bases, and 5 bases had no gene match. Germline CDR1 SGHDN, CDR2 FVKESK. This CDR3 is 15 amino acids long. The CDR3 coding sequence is TGTGCCAGCAGCCAACATAGCGGGCCGACAGATACGCAGTATTTT. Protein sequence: CASSQHSGPTDTQYF.

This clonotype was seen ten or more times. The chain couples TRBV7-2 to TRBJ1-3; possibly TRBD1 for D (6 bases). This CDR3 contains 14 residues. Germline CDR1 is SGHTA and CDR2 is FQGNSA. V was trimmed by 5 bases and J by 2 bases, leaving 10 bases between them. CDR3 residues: CASSPAGAGNTIYF. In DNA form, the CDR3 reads TGTGCCAGCAGCCCCGCAGGGGCTGGAAACACCATATATTTT.

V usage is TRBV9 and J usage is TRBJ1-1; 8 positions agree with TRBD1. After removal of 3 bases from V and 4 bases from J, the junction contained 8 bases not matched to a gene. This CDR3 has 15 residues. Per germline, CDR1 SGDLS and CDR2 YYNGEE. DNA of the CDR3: TGTGCCAGCAGCGCCACAGGGGGGGGTGTCACTGAAGCTTTCTTT. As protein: CASSATGGGVTEAFF.

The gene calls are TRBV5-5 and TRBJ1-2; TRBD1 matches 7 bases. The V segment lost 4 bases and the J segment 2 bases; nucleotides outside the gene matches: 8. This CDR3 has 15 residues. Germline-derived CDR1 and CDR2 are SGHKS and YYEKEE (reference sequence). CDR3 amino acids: CASSPGGPRNYGYTF. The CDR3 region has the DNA TGTGCCAGCAGCCCAGGGGGGCCGAGGAACTATGGCTACACCTTC. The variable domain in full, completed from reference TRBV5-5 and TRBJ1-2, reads DAGVTQSPTHLIKTRGQQVTLRCSPISGHKSVSWYQQVLGQGPQFIFQYYEKEERGRGNFPDRFSARQFPNYSSELNVNALLLGDSALYLCASSPGGPRNYGYTFGSGTRLTVV.

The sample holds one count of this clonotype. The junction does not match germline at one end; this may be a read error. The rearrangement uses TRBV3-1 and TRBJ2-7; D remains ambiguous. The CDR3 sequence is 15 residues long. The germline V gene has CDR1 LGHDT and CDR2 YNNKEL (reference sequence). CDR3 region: CASSPSDVRSHEQYF. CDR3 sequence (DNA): TGCGCCAGCAGCCCCTCGGACGTCCGAAGCCACGAGCAGTACTTC.

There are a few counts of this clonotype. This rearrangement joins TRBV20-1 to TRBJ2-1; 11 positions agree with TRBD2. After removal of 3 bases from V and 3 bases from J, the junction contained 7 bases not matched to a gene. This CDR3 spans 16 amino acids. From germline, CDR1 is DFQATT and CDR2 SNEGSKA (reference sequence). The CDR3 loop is CSARGSGGEIYNEQFF. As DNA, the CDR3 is TGCAGTGCTAGGGGTAGCGGGGGGGAAATCTACAATGAGCAGTTCTTC.

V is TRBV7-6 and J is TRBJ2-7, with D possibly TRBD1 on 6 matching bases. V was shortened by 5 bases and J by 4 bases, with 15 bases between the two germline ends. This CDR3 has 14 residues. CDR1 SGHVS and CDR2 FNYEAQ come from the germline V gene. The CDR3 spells CASSPGQTDYEQYF. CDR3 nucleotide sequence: TGTGCCAGCAGCCCCGGACAGACTGATTACGAGCAGTACTTC.